This entry lists 14 T cell receptor beta chains sequenced from one sample in a study of cytomegalovirus exposure and HLA in healthy donors. Both 60 Vbeta primers and 13 Jbeta primers went into the PCR. Measured with immunoSEQ multiplex PCR; TCRdb has only the in-frame clones, and not every one. The top ten hold less than 8% of the sample, which has approximately 74,000 clones, about 79% seen once. Sequencing input: PBMCs. The origin of the receptors is a woman in her thirties or forties in good health and CMV-seronegative.

The chain couples TRBV19 to TRBJ1-6; D is perhaps TRBD1 (5 bases). The germline V gene encodes CDR1 LNHDA and CDR2 SQIVND (reference sequence). Trimming stripped 0 bases from V and 10 bases from J, with 22 bases between. This CDR3 spans 18 amino acids. CDR3 nucleotide sequence: TGTGCCAGTAGTATAGATCCCCCCCCTGCGGGGCCGGGATCACCCCTCCACTTT. Residues: CASSIDPPPAGPGSPLHF.

The chain combines TRBV28 with TRBJ1-2; no clear D. V lost 2 bases and J lost 2, with 6 bases in between. Germline CDR1 reads MDHEN; CDR2 reads SYDVKM. The CDR3 contains 13 residues. CDR3 bases: TGTGCCAGCAGTTTAGTACAGAACTATGGCTACACCTTC. It specifies CASSLVQNYGYTF.

This chain joins TRBV27 and TRBJ1-2, with TRBD1 matching 7 bases. The CDR3 is 13 residues long. In germline, CDR1 is MNHEY, CDR2 SMNVEV (reference sequence). J gave up 4 bases and V 5 bases, and 4 bases lay outside the gene matches. CDR3 coding DNA: TGTGCCAGCAGTCTAGGGGGCGGCTATGGCTACACCTTC. This translates into CASSLGGGYGYTF.

The V and J genes are TRBV7-8 and TRBJ1-3; D remains ambiguous. Germline V lookup: CDR1 SGHVS, CDR2 FQNEAQ. V lost 0 bases, J lost 4 bases, and 4 bases lay in between. The length of the CDR3 is 13 residues. The DNA of the CDR3 is TGTGCCAGCAGCTTAGCTGCGGGAAACACCATATATTTT. It is translated as CASSLAAGNTIYF. Full variable domain (remainder filled in from reference TRBV7-8 and TRBJ1-3): GAGVSQSPRYKVAKRGQDVALRCDPISGHVSLFWYQQALGQGPEFLTYFQNEAQLDKSGLPSDRFFAERPEGSVSTLKIQRTQQEDSAVYLCASSLAAGNTIYFGEGSWLTVV.

This clone was seen once. The chain is built from TRBV18 and TRBJ1-1, with D uncertain. There are 14 residues in the CDR3. The V end was cut by 3 bases, the J end by 0 bases, with 8 bases between. Germline values: CDR1 KGHSH, CDR2 LQKENI. CDR3 sequence (DNA): TGTGCCAGCTCACCCCCCGGGTTGAACACTGAAGCTTTCTTT. The encoded protein is CASSPPGLNTEAFF.

The chain is built from TRBV7-3 and TRBJ2-2; maybe TRBD2 (7 bases). Germline V gene sequence: CDR1 SGHTA, CDR2 FQGTGA. Trimming shortened V by 10 bases and J by 4 bases, and 16 bases separated the two germline ends. The CDR3 contains 14 residues. CDR3 loop: CATRGGGGTGELFF. In DNA, the CDR3 is TGTGCCACCCGAGGGGGGGGAGGCACCGGGGAGCTGTTTTTT.

The chain joins TRBV12-5 to TRBJ2-3; D remains unclear. The CDR3 loop spans 12 amino acids. Germline loops: CDR1 LGHNT, CDR2 FRNRAP. Trimming stripped 6 bases from V and 0 bases from J, with 4 bases between. The CDR3 protein is CASGGSTDTQYF. The CDR3 DNA is TGTGCTAGTGGCGGGAGCACAGATACGCAGTATTTT.

This chain links TRBV7-3 with TRBJ2-2; 8 nucleotides agree with TRBD1. J gave up 6 bases and V 5 bases, and 5 bases lay outside the gene matches. The germline CDR1 and CDR2 sequences are SGHTA and FQGTGA. There are 14 residues in the CDR3. CDR3 in amino acids: CASSVDRGSGELFF. The DNA of the CDR3 is TGTGCCAGCAGCGTCGACAGGGGCTCCGGGGAGCTGTTTTTT.

This chain uses TRBV7-9 with TRBJ2-1, with 8 nucleotides matching TRBD1. Trimming at V came to 8 bases and at J to 2 bases, leaving 14 bases not matched to a gene. The CDR3 has 17 residues. Germline V lookup: CDR1 SEHNR, CDR2 FQNEAQ (reference sequence). CDR3 in amino acids: CASVRQGTRLAYNEQFF. CDR3 DNA: TGTGCCAGCGTCCGACAGGGGACGCGGTTGGCCTACAATGAGCAGTTCTTC.

This clone showed up just a few times. V is TRBV7-6 and J is TRBJ1-2, with TRBD1 matching 8 bases. The CDR3 totals 17 residues. V trimming: 2 bases; J trimming: 5 bases; junction bases outside the gene matches: 13. CDR1 is SGHVS, CDR2 FNYEAQ, per germline. CDR3 in amino acids: CASSLFPRTQGVYGYTF. The CDR3 coding sequence is TGTGCCAGCAGCTTATTCCCCCGGACACAGGGGGTTTATGGCTACACCTTC. Full variable domain (remainder filled in from reference TRBV7-6 and TRBJ1-2): GAGVSQSPRYKVTKRGQDVALRCDPISGHVSLYWYRQALGQGPEFLTYFNYEAQQDKSGLPNDRFSAERPEGSISTLTIQRTEQRDSAMYRCASSLFPRTQGVYGYTFGSGTRLTVV.

The gene calls are TRBV10-1 and TRBJ2-7; 7 bases match TRBD2. Trimming removed 5 bases from V and 2 bases from J; junction bases left unmatched: 3. The CDR3 is 13 residues long. From germline, CDR1 is WNHNN and CDR2 SYGVQD (reference sequence). In nucleotides, the CDR3 is TGCGCCAGCAGTAGCGCGGGGGCCTACGAGCAGTACTTC. Encoded protein: CASSSAGAYEQYF.

The V and J genes are TRBV7-9 and TRBJ1-1, with D possibly matching TRBD1 (6 bases). This CDR3 spans 12 amino acids. Germline CDR1 reads SEHNR; CDR2 reads FQNEAQ (reference sequence). Trimming stripped 7 bases from V and 4 bases from J, with 10 bases between. The CDR3 DNA sequence: TGTGCCAGCAAGTTACAGGGCACTGAAGCTTTCTTT. This codes for CASKLQGTEAFF.

The chain has TRBV28 and TRBJ2-7, with D uncertain. The germline gives CDR1 MDHEN, CDR2 SYDVKM. This CDR3 is built from 15 residues. Trimming cost V 5 bases and J 2 bases, with 16 bases left between them. CDR3 protein: CASSLAVRGPYEQYF. CDR3 nucleotides: TGTGCCAGCAGTCTGGCAGTGCGCGGCCCCTACGAGCAGTACTTC.

The V gene is TRBV11-3, the J gene TRBJ2-7; 7 bases line up with TRBD1. V shed 6 bases and J 5 bases; nucleotides not matched to a gene: 7. CDR1 and CDR2 from the germline V gene are SGHNT and YENEEA. The length of the CDR3 is 13 residues. Here the CDR3 DNA reads TGTGCCAGCAGTTCCGACAGGGACCACGAGCAGTACTTC. Protein: CASSSDRDHEQYF.